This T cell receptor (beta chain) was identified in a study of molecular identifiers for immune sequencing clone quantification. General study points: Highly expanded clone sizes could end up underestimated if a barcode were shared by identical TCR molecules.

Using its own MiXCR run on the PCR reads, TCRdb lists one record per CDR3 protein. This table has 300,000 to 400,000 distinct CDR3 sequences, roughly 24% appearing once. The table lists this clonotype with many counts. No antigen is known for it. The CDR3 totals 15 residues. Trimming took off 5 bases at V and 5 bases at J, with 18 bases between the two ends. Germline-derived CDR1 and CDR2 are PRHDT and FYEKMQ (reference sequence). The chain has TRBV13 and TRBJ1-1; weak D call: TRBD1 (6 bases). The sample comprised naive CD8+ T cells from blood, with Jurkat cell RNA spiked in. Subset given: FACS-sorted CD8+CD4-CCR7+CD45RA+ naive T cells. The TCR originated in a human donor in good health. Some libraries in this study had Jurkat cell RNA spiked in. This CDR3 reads CASSLKGVVETEAFF. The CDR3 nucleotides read TGTGCCAGCAGCCTCAAGGGGGTAGTGGAGACTGAAGCTTTCTTT.